This T cell receptor beta chain was recovered during a study of cytomegalovirus exposure and HLA in healthy donors. General study points: Reportedly, a later analysis found an Asian-associated ancestry cluster had fewer N-insertions than the roughly 700-donor mean. CMV serostatus was the only recorded immune exposure for donors. A later analysis associated 15,000 to 20,000 TCR beta sequences with HLA alleles at a 0.05 false discovery rate.

Note on this clone: The antigen is undetermined.

Trimming stripped 1 base from V and 4 bases from J, with 13 bases between. Germline CDR1 LNHDA, CDR2 SQIVND (reference sequence). CDR3 length: 15 amino acids. PCR amplification relied on 60 Vbeta primers (plus 13 Jbeta primers). Under the authors' procedure: As a later analysis found, there were 70 million to 100 million unique TCR beta chains, of which roughly 11 million were shared. Generated by immunoSEQ multiplex PCR, the TCRdb table keeps only in-frame clones and is missing some. V, J and clone size are taken as reported in that table, and D and trimming were inferred from the DNA itself. The table has roughly 180,000 clones, just under 80% seen once.

The sequence was collected from a man aged 25-45 years in good health and CMV-seronegative. Material: PBMCs. This chain links TRBV19 with TRBJ1-2; tentatively, D is TRBD1 (5 bases). The CDR3 DNA follows: TGTGCCAGTAGTATAGTGGGGCAGGAGAGCTATGGCTACACCTTC. This translates into CASSIVGQESYGYTF.